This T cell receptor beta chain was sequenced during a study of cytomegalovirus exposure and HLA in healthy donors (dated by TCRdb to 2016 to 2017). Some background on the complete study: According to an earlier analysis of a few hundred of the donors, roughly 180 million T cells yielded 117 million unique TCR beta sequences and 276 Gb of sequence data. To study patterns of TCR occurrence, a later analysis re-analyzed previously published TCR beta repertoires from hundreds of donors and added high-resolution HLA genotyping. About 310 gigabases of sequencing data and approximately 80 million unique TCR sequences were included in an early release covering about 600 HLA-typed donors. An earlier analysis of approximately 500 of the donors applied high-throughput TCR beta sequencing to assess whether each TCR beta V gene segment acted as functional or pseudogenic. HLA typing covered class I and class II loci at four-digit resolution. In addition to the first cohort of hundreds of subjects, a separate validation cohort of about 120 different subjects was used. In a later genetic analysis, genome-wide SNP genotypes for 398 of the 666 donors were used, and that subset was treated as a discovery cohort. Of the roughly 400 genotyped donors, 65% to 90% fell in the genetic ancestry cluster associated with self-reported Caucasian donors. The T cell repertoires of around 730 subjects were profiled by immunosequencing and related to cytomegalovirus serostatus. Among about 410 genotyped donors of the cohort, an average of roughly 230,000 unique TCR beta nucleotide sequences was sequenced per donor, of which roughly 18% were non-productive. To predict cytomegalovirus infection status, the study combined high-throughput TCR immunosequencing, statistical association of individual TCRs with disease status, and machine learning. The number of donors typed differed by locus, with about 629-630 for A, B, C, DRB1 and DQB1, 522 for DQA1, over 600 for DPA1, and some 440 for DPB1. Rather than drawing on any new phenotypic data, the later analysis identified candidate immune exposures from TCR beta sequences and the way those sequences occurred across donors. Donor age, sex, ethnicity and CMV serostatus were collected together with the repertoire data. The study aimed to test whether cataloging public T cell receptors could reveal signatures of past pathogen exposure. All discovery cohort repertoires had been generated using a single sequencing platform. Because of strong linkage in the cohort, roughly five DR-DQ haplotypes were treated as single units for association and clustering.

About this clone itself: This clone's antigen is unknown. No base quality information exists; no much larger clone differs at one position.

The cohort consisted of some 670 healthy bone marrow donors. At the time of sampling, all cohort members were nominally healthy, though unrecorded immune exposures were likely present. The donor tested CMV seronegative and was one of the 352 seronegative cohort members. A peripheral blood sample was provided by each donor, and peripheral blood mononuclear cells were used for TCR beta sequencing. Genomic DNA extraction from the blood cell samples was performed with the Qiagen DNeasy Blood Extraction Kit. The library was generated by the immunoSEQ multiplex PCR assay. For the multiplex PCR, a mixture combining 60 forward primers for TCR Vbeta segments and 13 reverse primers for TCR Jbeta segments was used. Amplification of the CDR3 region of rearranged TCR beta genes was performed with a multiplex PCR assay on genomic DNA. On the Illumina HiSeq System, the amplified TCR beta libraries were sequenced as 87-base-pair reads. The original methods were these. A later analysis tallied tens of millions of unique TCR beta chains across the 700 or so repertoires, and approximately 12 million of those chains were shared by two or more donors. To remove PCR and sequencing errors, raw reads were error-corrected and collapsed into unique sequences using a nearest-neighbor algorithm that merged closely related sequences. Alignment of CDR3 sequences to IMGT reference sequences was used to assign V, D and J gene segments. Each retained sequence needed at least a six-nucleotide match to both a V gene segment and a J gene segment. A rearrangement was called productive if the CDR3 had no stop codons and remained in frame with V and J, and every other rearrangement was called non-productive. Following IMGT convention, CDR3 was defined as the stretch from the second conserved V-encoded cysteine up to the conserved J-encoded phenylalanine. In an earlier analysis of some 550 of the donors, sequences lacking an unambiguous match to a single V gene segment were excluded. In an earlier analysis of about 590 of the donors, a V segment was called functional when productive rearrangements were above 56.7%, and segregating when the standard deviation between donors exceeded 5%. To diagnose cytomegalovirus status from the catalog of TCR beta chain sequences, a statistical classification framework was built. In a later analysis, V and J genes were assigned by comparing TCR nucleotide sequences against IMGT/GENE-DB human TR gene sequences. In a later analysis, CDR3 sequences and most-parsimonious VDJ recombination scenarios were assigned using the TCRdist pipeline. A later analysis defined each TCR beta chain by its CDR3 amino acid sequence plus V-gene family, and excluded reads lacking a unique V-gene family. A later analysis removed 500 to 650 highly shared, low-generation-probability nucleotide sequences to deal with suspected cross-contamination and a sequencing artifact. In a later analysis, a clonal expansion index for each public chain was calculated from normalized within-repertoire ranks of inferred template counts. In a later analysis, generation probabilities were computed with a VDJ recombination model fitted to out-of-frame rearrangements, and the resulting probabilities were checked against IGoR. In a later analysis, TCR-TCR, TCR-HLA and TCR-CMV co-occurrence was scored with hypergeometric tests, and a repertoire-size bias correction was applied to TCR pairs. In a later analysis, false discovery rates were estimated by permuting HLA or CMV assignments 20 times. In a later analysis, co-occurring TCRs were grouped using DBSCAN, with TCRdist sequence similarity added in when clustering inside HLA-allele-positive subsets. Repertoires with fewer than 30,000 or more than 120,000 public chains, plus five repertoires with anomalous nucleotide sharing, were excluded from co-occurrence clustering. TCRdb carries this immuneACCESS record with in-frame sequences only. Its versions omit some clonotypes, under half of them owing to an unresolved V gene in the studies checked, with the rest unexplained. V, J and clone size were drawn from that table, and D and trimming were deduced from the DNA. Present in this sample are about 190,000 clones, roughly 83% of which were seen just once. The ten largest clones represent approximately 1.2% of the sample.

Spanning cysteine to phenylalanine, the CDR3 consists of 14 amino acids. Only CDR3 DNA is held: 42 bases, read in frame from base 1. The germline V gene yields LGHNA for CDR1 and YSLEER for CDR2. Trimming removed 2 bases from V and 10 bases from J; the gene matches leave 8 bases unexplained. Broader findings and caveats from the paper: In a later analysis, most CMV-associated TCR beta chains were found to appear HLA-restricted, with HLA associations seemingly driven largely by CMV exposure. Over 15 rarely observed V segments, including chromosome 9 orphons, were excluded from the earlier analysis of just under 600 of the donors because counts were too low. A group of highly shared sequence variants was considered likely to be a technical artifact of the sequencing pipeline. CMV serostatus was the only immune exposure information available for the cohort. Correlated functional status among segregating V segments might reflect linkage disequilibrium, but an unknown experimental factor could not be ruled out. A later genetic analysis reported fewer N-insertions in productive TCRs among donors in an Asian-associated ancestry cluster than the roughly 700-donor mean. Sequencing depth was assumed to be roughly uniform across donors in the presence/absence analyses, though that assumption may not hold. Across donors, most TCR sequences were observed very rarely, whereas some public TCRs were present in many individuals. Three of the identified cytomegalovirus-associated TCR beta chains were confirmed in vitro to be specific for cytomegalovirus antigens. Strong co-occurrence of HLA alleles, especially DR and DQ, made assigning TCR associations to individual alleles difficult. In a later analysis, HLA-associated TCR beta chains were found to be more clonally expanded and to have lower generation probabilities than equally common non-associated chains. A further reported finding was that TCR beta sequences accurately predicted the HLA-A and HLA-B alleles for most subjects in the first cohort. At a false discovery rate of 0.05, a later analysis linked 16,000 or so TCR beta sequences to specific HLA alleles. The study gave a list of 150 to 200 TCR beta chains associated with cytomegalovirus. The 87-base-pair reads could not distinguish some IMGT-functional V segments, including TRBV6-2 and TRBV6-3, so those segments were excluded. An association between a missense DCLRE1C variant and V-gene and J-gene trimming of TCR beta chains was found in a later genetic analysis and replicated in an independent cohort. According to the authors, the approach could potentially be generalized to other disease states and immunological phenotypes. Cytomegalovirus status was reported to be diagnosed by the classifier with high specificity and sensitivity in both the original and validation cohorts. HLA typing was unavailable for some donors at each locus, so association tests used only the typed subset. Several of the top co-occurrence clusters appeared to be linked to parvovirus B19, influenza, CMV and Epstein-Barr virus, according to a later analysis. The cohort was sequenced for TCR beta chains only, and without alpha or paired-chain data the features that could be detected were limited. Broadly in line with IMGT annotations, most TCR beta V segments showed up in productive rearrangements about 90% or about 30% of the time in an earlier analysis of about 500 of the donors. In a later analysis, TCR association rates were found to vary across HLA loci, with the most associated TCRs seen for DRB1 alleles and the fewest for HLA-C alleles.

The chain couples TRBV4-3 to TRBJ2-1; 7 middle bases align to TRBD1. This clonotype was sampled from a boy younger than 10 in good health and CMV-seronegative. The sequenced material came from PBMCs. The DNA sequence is TGCGCCAGCAGCCAACCCCCGACAGGGTGGGAGCAGTTCTTC. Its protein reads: CASSQPPTGWEQFF.